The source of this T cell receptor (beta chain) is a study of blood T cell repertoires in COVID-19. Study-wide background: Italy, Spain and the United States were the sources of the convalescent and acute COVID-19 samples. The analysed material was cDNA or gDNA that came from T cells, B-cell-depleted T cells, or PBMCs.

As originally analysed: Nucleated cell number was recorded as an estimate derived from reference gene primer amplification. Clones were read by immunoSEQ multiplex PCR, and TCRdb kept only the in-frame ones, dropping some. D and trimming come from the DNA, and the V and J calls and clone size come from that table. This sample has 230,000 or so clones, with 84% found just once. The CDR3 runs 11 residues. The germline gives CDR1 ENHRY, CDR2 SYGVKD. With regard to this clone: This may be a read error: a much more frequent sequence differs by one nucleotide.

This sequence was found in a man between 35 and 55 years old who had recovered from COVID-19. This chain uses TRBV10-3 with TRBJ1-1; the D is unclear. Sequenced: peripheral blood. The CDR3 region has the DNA TGTGCCATCAGACAGAACATTGAAGCTTTCTTT. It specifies CAIRQNIEAFF.